This T cell receptor (beta chain) was identified in a study of blood T cell repertoires in COVID-19. In the study overall: Spain, Italy and the United States supplied samples that represented acute and convalescent COVID-19. T cells, B-cell-depleted T cells, or PBMCs provided the cDNA or gDNA that served as material.

The CDR3 runs 18 residues. V lost 2 bases to trimming and J lost 0 bases; unmatched junction nucleotides: 10. Germline lookup yields CDR1 WSHSY and CDR2 SAAADI. Participants, about 18 to 95 years old, spanned about two dozen US areas. Cohorts were assigned according to the clinical history that participants reported. TCRdb's copy holds only in-frame clones and misses some; the assay was immunoSEQ multiplex PCR. The sample has a few hundred thousand clones; about nine tenths are singletons. The sequenced material came from PBMCs or T cells enriched from blood (not recorded which). This clonotype was sampled from a woman aged 55-69 years who had recovered from COVID-19. The J gene is TRBJ1-5, the V gene TRBV10-2, with 7 bases that match TRBD1. The CDR3 DNA sequence: TGCGCCAGCAGTGAGGTCCTGACAGGGATTTATAGCAATCAGCCCCAGCATTTT. This codes for CASSEVLTGIYSNQPQHF.